In this sample, the clone carrying this T cell receptor (beta chain) turned up a few times. CDR3 length equals 13 residues. V gave up 2 bases and J gave up 3 bases; unmatched junction bases: 1. Per germline, CDR1 ENHRY and CDR2 SYGVKD. The repertoire was sequenced with immunoSEQ multiplex PCR; TCRdb's copy has only in-frame clones and lacks some. The data hold 400,000 to 600,000 clones, with approximately 79% observed a single time. These data come from a study of shared clonotypes between healthy human individuals. The source is a middle-aged woman in good health. Some clones in this sample may be carry-over from other donors' samples. Sequencing was carried out using PBMCs. The chain combines TRBV10-3 with TRBJ2-7, with TRBD2 matching over 7 bases. The CDR3 loop reads CAISEGGGYEQYF. CDR3 sequence (DNA): TGTGCCATCAGTGAGGGGGGGGGCTACGAGCAGTACTTC.